This T cell receptor (beta chain) was sequenced for a study of cytomegalovirus exposure and HLA in healthy donors. Notes on the study in general: Most TCR beta V segments were productive about 90% or about 30% of the time in an earlier analysis.

Details on this clone: Antigen specificity is unknown.

Researchers ran the PCR with 60 Vbeta and 13 Jbeta primers. Produced via immunoSEQ multiplex PCR; TCRdb's table is partial and in-frame only. The data hold about 90,000 clones, with 65% to 85% observed a single time. The CDR3 totals 12 residues. CDR1 is SGHNT, CDR2 YYREEE, per germline (reference sequence). The V and J ends lost 0 bases and 9 bases respectively, with 7 bases between them. The specimen was PBMCs. The sequence derives from a man younger than 35 in good health and CMV-seronegative. The chain has TRBV5-4 and TRBJ2-1, with D tentatively TRBD2 (5 bases). The CDR3 coding sequence is TGTGCCAGCAGCTTGGAAGGGAGTGAGCAGTTCTTC. This encodes CASSLEGSEQFF.